What follows are 12 T cell receptor beta chains derived from one specimen sequenced in a study of PD-1 blockade in classical Hodgkin lymphoma. Exposure to brentuximab vedotin varied, and each patient had relapsed following autologous stem cell transplantation. The assay was immunoSEQ multiplex PCR, and TCRdb's table has in-frame clones only and misses some. Here the sample spans 25,000 to 30,000 clones, under 70% being singletons. Sequencing was performed on peripheral blood mononuclear cells (PBMCs), taken before the second cycle of nivolumab. The receptors come from a human donor with classical Hodgkin lymphoma.

This clone showed up just a few times. The chain couples TRBV4-1 to TRBJ1-6; D uncertain. V lost 0 bases and J lost 6, with 18 bases in between. Germline CDR1 and CDR2: MGHRA and YSYEKL. The CDR3 covers 18 residues. CDR3 amino acids: CASSQDPARVSGNSPLHF. In DNA form, the CDR3 reads TGCGCCAGCAGCCAAGATCCCGCCCGGGTCAGCGGTAATTCACCCCTCCACTTT.

This clone appeared a single time. CDR3 DNA: TGTGCCAGCAGCCAAGAGGGTCGGGCTCACCGAGGTGAGCAGTACTTC. Amino acids: CASSQEGRAHRGEQYF. This chain links TRBV4-2 with TRBJ2-7; D call uncertain. Trimming removed 0 bases from V and 7 bases from J, with 19 bases in between. This CDR3 spans 16 amino acids. Per germline, CDR1 LGHNA and CDR2 YNFKEQ.

With regard to this clone: At one of its ends the junction is not consistent with the germline gene, which may arise from a read error. The J gene is TRBJ2-2, the V gene TRBV6-1; 10 bases map to TRBD1. CDR1 MNHNS and CDR2 SASEGT come from the germline V gene. CDR3 length equals 14 residues. Here the CDR3 reads CATSGTGATGELFF. In DNA, the CDR3 is TGTGCCACCAGTGGGACAGGGGCGACCGGGGAGCTGTTTTTT.

The V gene is TRBV6-1, the J gene TRBJ2-1; TRBD1 is a possible D gene (6 bases). CDR1 MNHNS and CDR2 SASEGT come from the germline V gene. This CDR3 comprises 16 residues. Between the trimmed V and J ends, which lost 2 bases and 9 bases, there was a span of 20 bases. CDR3: CASSELRFAGDAEQFF. Written as DNA, the CDR3 is TGTGCCAGCAGTGAACTACGCTTCGCAGGGGATGCTGAGCAGTTCTTC.

The gene calls are TRBV19 and TRBJ1-1; D gene ambiguous. The V end lost 4 bases, the J end lost 1 base, and 7 bases lay between the germline ends. CDR1 and CDR2 from the germline V gene are LNHDA and SQIVND (reference sequence). The CDR3 totals 13 residues. CDR3 residues: CASSRWENTEAFF. The CDR3 nucleotides are TGTGCCAGTAGTAGATGGGAGAACACTGAAGCTTTCTTT.

The chain joins TRBV6-1 to TRBJ2-3; 8 positions match TRBD2. Per the germline V gene, CDR1 is MNHNS and CDR2 is SASEGT. The CDR3 covers 15 residues. With V trimmed by 6 bases and J by 5 bases, 10 bases remained unmatched. Written as DNA, the CDR3 is TGTGCCAGCAGCACCGGGACTAGAGGAAGAGATACGCAGTATTTT. This gives the protein CASSTGTRGRDTQYF.

This clone was picked up a small number of times. The CDR3 region is CASSAGQGRNEQYF. In nucleotides, the CDR3 is TGTGCCAGCAGCGCGGGACAGGGACGAAACGAGCAGTACTTC. The chain recombines TRBV7-9 with TRBJ2-7, with 9 bases fitting TRBD1. Germline CDR1 is SEHNR and CDR2 is FQNEAQ (reference sequence). The CDR3 is made up of 14 amino acids. V trimming: 5 bases; J trimming: 5 bases; junction bases outside the gene matches: 7. Full variable domain (rest looked up from reference TRBV7-9 and TRBJ2-7): DTGVSQNPRHKITKRGQNVTFRCDPISEHNRLYWYRQTLGQGPEFLTYFQNEAQLEKSRLLSDRFSAERPKGSFSTLEIQRTEQGDSAMYLCASSAGQGRNEQYFGPGTRLTVT.

The chain recombines TRBV6-5 with TRBJ2-2; the D is unclear. The CDR3 runs 13 residues. CDR1 and CDR2 from the germline V gene are MNHEY and SVGAGI. Trimming cost V 6 bases and J 4 bases, with 9 bases left between them. The CDR3 DNA is TGTGCCAGCAGACCTTGGGGCACCGGGGAGCTGTTTTTT. As protein: CASRPWGTGELFF.

The chain has TRBV5-5 and TRBJ2-5; 8 bases align to TRBD2. Germline CDR1 is SGHKS and CDR2 is YYEKEE (reference sequence). CDR3 length equals 15 residues. J lost 1 base, V lost 4 bases, and 6 bases had no gene match. CDR3 nucleotides: TGTGCCAGCAGCCCCTACCGGGGGGGCCAAGAGACCCAGTACTTC. As protein: CASSPYRGGQETQYF. The full variable domain, rest sourced from reference TRBV5-5 and TRBJ2-5, is DAGVTQSPTHLIKTRGQQVTLRCSPISGHKSVSWYQQVLGQGPQFIFQYYEKEERGRGNFPDRFSARQFPNYSSELNVNALLLGDSALYLCASSPYRGGQETQYFGPGTRLLVL.

This sequence joins TRBV7-4 and TRBJ1-4; 9 bases align to TRBD1. V shed 2 bases and J 4 bases; nucleotides not matched to a gene: 11. Per the germline V gene, CDR1 is SGHVT and CDR2 is SQSDAQ. This CDR3 is built from 18 residues. CDR3 nucleotides: TGTGCCAGCAGCTTATCATGGGACAGGGACACCTTTAATGAAAAACTGTTTTTT. Amino acid sequence: CASSLSWDRDTFNEKLFF.

By share, this clone ranks as medium-sized. This chain connects TRBV2 to TRBJ2-1; 9 nucleotides match TRBD2. The germline V gene has CDR1 SNHLY and CDR2 FYNNEI. Trimming took 10 bases from V and 4 from J; bases not matched to a gene: 5. The CDR3 spans 13 residues. The CDR3 DNA sequence: TGTGCCATTAAGCGGGGGGAATACAATGAGCAGTTCTTC. As protein: CAIKRGEYNEQFF.

In DNA, the CDR3 is TGTGCCAGCAGTTACGCGGGGGTCGCAGATACGCAGTATTTT. This encodes CASSYAGVADTQYF. The chain joins TRBV6-5 to TRBJ2-3; 7 positions match TRBD2. Germline assignment: CDR1 MNHEY and CDR2 SVGAGI. V was clipped by 2 bases and J by 4 bases; unmatched bases: 3. The CDR3 covers 14 residues.